This TCR beta chain was sequenced for a study of tumor-infiltrating lymphocytes in primary liver carcinoma. Whole-study context: These patients were men and women whose ages were 30 to 69 years. The study reported T1-T3 N0M0 tumors spanning 4.2 to 10 cm.

Total RNA amounting to around 450 ng was the source from which TCR beta cDNA was made with a constant-region primer. Construction of TCR beta libraries relied on three successive nested multiplex PCR rounds employing slightly modified ARM-PCR. The two initial PCR rounds, around 10 cycles each, used TRBV1-TRBV30 forward and C-beta reverse primers. TCRdb re-called the multiplex PCR reads through MiXCR, storing one row per CDR3 protein. The table shows 40,000 to 50,000 distinct CDR3 sequences, with over 70% occurring only once. Study-wide results and limits: Blood had a significantly lower top-250-clone fraction than tumors did (p = 0.039).

About this clonotype: Its matching antigen is unknown. The CDR3 does not end in the conserved phenylalanine or tryptophan, so this is likely a read error.

Co-extraction yielded RNA and DNA from roughly 21-30 mg of unsorted bulk tissue. The CDR3 extends over 16 amino acids. Germline V gives CDR1 MNHNS, CDR2 SASEGT. The genes are TRBV6-1 and TRBJ1-3, with 9 bases that match TRBD1. The clonotype was recovered from a man aged 35-49 years with primary liver carcinoma and hepatitis B virus infection. The specimen was liver tumor tissue from sampling region 3. The subset denotes: tumor region T3, left-lateral pole. The CDR3 region is CASTPSGTGTGNTIYL. For the CDR3, the DNA is TGTGCCAGCACCCCCTCCGGGACAGGGACTGGTAACACCATATATTTG.